The 5 T cell receptor beta chains in this list originate from one sample, sequenced in a study of human T cells and chemical hapten exposure (dated by TCRdb to the early 2020s). The library was prepared using RACE. Sequencing was carried out with a NextSeq 500. TCRdb reprocessed the public reads (quality trimming at Q25 with fastp, clone calling with MiXCR) and kept in-frame beta chains. Each CDR3 protein appears once, grouped with its most common genes and DNA. The sample table holds more than 80,000 distinct CDR3 sequences, of which 10% to 11% were seen once. Around 3.3% of the sample goes to the ten largest clones. According to the study, the label for this sample's time point signals: pre-sensitization, week 0. The treatment or condition label on this specimen signifies: therapeutic diphenylcyclopropenone sensitization with weekly scalp DPC. Sequenced here: whole blood, sampled in connection with sensitization to the hapten diphenylcyclopropenone (DPC). These TCRs come from an older woman with alopecia areata. Some clones in this sample may be carry-over from other donors' samples.

The sample holds many counts of this clonotype. This chain joins TRBV9 and TRBJ1-2, with D possibly TRBD1 on 5 matching bases. From germline, CDR1 is SGDLS and CDR2 YYNGEE. V lost 1 base to trimming and J lost 4 bases, with 11 bases between them. This CDR3 contains 14 residues. CDR3 sequence reads: CASSVLQGLYGYTF. For the CDR3, the DNA is TGTGCCAGCAGCGTACTCCAGGGTCTCTATGGCTACACCTTC. Variable domain in full (rest from reference TRBV9 and TRBJ1-2): DSGVTQTPKHLITATGQRVTLRCSPRSGDLSVYWYQQSLDQGLQFLIQYYNGEERAKGNILERFSAQQFPDLHSELNLSSLELGDSALYFCASSVLQGLYGYTFGSGTRLTVV.

This clonotype was counted many times. The genes are TRBV7-9 and TRBJ2-6; D remains ambiguous. The CDR3 is made up of 15 amino acids. Germline V gives CDR1 SEHNR, CDR2 FQNEAQ (reference sequence). Trimming shortened V by 2 bases and J by 2 bases, and 7 bases separated the two germline ends. The CDR3 nucleotides read TGTGCCAGCAGCTTACTAGGAGCTGGGGCCAACGTCCTGACTTTC. Its translation: CASSLLGAGANVLTF.

This clonotype has a count of ten or more. The rearrangement links TRBV6-2 or TRBV6-3 to TRBJ2-7, with 10 positions matching TRBD1. The ends lost 2 bases at V and 3 bases at J; junction bases unmatched: 7. This CDR3 has 16 amino acids. Germline V gene data show CDR1 as MNHEY and CDR2 as SVGEGT. CDR3 bases: TGTGCCAGCAGTTACGGGGCCGGACAGGGGGTCTACGAGCAGTACTTC. This codes for CASSYGAGQGVYEQYF.

The sample holds many counts of this clonotype. This CDR3 is CASNTGGNEQFF. The CDR3 DNA reads TGTGCCAGCAACACGGGCGGTAATGAGCAGTTCTTC. J is TRBJ2-1 and V is TRBV7-8; D is unclear. This CDR3 region has 12 residues. V was clipped by 7 bases and J by 7 bases, with 11 bases between them. CDR1 and CDR2 from the germline V gene are SGHVS and FQNEAQ.

Many counts were recorded for this clonotype. The chain employs TRBV5-5 and TRBJ2-3, with 9 bases matching TRBD2. J was trimmed by 3 bases and V by 5 bases; bases with no gene match: 16. Germline values: CDR1 SGHKS, CDR2 YYEKEE (reference sequence). There are 18 residues in the CDR3. CDR3: CASRMRRGGLRWTDTQYF. The CDR3 DNA sequence: TGTGCCAGCAGAATGCGGCGGGGGGGCCTTAGATGGACAGATACGCAGTATTTT.